These 24 T cell receptor beta chains were all obtained from the same sample, sequenced in a study of radiotherapy plus CTLA-4 blockade in lung cancer. The assay was immunoSEQ multiplex PCR, and TCRdb's table has in-frame clones only and misses some. The sample carries roughly 130,000 clones, about 87% recorded once. The sample was peripheral blood, taken from a patient treated with radiotherapy plus ipilimumab. These receptors originate from a human donor with non-small cell lung cancer that progressed on radiotherapy plus ipilimumab.

The rearrangement joins TRBV30 to TRBJ2-7; 9 nucleotides match TRBD1. The CDR3 contains 14 residues. The V and J ends lost 3 bases and 1 base, in that order; junction bases with no gene match: 4. Germline loops: CDR1 GTSNPN, CDR2 SVGIG (reference sequence). The DNA for the CDR3 is TGTGCCTGGAGCTCTGGGACAGGGTCCTACGAGCAGTACTTC. It is translated as CAWSSGTGSYEQYF.

The chain has TRBV6-5 and TRBJ2-7; D not certain. Germline CDR1 MNHEY, CDR2 SVGAGI. This CDR3 comprises 12 residues. V lost 5 bases and J lost 6, with 11 bases in between. The CDR3 DNA sequence: TGTGCCAGCAGTGATTGGGCCAGCGAGCAGTACTTC. This translates into CASSDWASEQYF.

The CDR3 loop reads CASSLNTASDTQYF. CDR3 bases: TGTGCCAGCAGTTTAAATACAGCTTCAGATACGCAGTATTTT. The chain carries TRBV27 and TRBJ2-3; D gene uncertain. With 2 bases removed from V and 4 bases from J, the gap between germline ends came to 10 bases. The germline gives CDR1 MNHEY, CDR2 SMNVEV (reference sequence). The CDR3 spans 14 residues.

This chain uses TRBV5-1 with TRBJ2-3; D might be TRBD1 or TRBD2, each matching 5 bases. The CDR3 contains 16 residues. V lost 4 bases, J lost 3 bases, and 18 bases lay in between. The germline gives CDR1 SGHRS, CDR2 YFSETQ. The CDR3 sequence: CASSPLTGGSTDTQYF. CDR3 nucleotide sequence: TGCGCCAGCAGCCCTCTTACAGGAGGTAGTACAGATACGCAGTATTTT.

The rearrangement joins TRBV27 to TRBJ1-1, with D maybe TRBD1 (6 bases). Trimming shortened V by 3 bases and J by 3 bases, and 14 bases separated the two germline ends. Germline CDR1 MNHEY, CDR2 SMNVEV (reference sequence). The CDR3 totals 15 residues. The CDR3: CASSLDSSIHTEAFF. DNA for the CDR3: TGTGCCAGCAGTTTGGACAGTTCTATTCACACTGAAGCTTTCTTT.

The genes are TRBV2 and TRBJ2-5; 7 positions agree with TRBD2. This CDR3 has 14 amino acids. J lost 4 bases, V lost 7 bases, and 9 bases had no gene match. Germline V gives CDR1 SNHLY, CDR2 FYNNEI. CDR3 protein: CASTRGGSGETQYF. The CDR3 DNA is TGTGCCAGCACAAGGGGCGGGAGTGGAGAGACCCAGTACTTC. The full variable domain, its missing parts supplied by reference TRBV2 and TRBJ2-5, is EPEVTQTPSHQVTQMGQEVILRCVPISNHLYFYWYRQILGQKVEFLVSFYNNEISEKSEIFDDQFSVERPDGSNFTLKIRSTKLEDSAMYFCASTRGGSGETQYFGPGTRLLVL.

This chain uses TRBV11-3 with TRBJ2-6; no reliable D call. The germline V and J ends were trimmed by 2 bases and 0 bases, with 11 bases remaining between them. The CDR3 runs to 17 residues. In germline, CDR1 is SGHNT, CDR2 YENEEA. The CDR3 protein is CASSLKTSSSGANVLTF. The CDR3 DNA reads as TGTGCCAGCAGCTTAAAGACTTCCAGCTCTGGGGCCAACGTCCTGACTTTC.

The V gene is TRBV5-6, the J gene TRBJ2-1; no clear D. The CDR3 extends over 12 amino acids. Germline-derived CDR1 and CDR2 are SGHDT and YYEEEE. V lost 3 bases and J lost 10, with 11 bases in between. The CDR3 DNA sequence: TGTGCCAGCAGCTCTGGGGTGAGGGAGCAGTTCTTC. It yields the protein CASSSGVREQFF.

V and J are TRBV6-1 and TRBJ1-1; D not certain. In germline, CDR1 is MNHNS, CDR2 SASEGT. V lost 3 bases and J 1 base, leaving 3 bases between the germline ends. This CDR3 is built from 12 residues. The CDR3 region is CASSDPNTEAFF. The CDR3 DNA sequence: TGTGCCAGCAGTGATCCGAACACTGAAGCTTTCTTT.

The rearrangement joins TRBV6-1 to TRBJ1-2; 7 positions match TRBD1. V was pared by 0 bases and J by 2 bases, with 0 bases of the junction left unmatched. The CDR3 is made up of 14 amino acids. Per the germline V gene, CDR1 is MNHNS and CDR2 is SASEGT. The CDR3 region is CASSEAGQNYGYTF. The CDR3 DNA reads as TGTGCCAGCAGTGAAGCGGGACAGAACTATGGCTACACCTTC.

This clone appeared once. The chain is built from TRBV15 and TRBJ1-1; TRBD1 matches 7 bases. The CDR3 has 14 amino acids. Trimming at V came to 5 bases and at J to 5 bases, leaving 8 bases not matched to a gene. The V gene's germline CDR1 is LNHNV and CDR2 YYDKDF (reference sequence). CDR3 bases: TGTGCCACCAGCGGAACAGGGGTAAGGACTGAAGCTTTCTTT. Translation: CATSGTGVRTEAFF. Full variable domain (rest looked up from reference TRBV15 and TRBJ1-1): DAMVIQNPRYQVTQFGKPVTLSCSQTLNHNVMYWYQQKSSQAPKLLFHYYDKDFNNEADTPDNFQSRRPNTSFCFLDIRSPGLGDTAMYLCATSGTGVRTEAFFGQGTRLTVV.

The chain recombines TRBV27 with TRBJ1-5; unclear D gene. CDR3 size: 15 residues. Germline V gives CDR1 MNHEY, CDR2 SMNVEV (reference sequence). V lost 6 bases, J lost 0 bases, and 12 bases lay in between. CDR3 in DNA: TGTGCCAGCAGAGGTTTTAAGAATAGCAATCAGCCCCAGCATTTT. Translation gives CASRGFKNSNQPQHF.

V usage is TRBV10-3 and J usage is TRBJ2-3; D unclear. V was clipped by 5 bases and J by 6 bases, with 9 bases between them. The CDR3 is 12 residues long. Germline V gives CDR1 ENHRY, CDR2 SYGVKD. The CDR3 protein is CAISPLGDTQYF. The CDR3 nucleotides are TGTGCCATCAGTCCGCTCGGGGATACGCAGTATTTT.

V is TRBV27 and J is TRBJ2-2; the D gene could be TRBD1 or TRBD2 (5 bases each). The CDR3 consists of 17 residues. V lost 9 bases and J 3 bases, leaving 23 bases between the germline ends. In germline, CDR1 is MNHEY, CDR2 SMNVEV (reference sequence). The CDR3 DNA sequence: TGTGCCAGTCGACCTCAGGGTCGGGGTTCGGACACCGGGGAGCTGTTTTTT. Amino acids: CASRPQGRGSDTGELFF.

The genes are TRBV18 and TRBJ2-5, with TRBD2 identical over 7 bases. The V gene's germline CDR1 is KGHSH and CDR2 LQKENI. The CDR3 length is 15 residues. Germline trimming cut 6 bases from V and 2 bases from J; bases unmatched to any gene: 9. This chain's CDR3 is CASSRLAGEQETQYF. CDR3 sequence (DNA): TGTGCCAGCTCGCGACTAGCTGGGGAGCAAGAGACCCAGTACTTC.

This clone was seen just once. The same CDR3 can be traced to other DNA sequences in this sample. The gene calls are TRBV18 and TRBJ2-3, with no clear D. The CDR3 is 14 amino acids. Trimming took off 2 bases at V and 0 bases at J, with 6 bases between the two ends. Per germline, CDR1 KGHSH and CDR2 LQKENI. The DNA of the CDR3 is TGTGCCAGCTCACCATTAGGGAGCACAGATACGCAGTATTTT. This codes for CASSPLGSTDTQYF.

The J gene is TRBJ1-2, the V gene TRBV9; D is unresolved. V dropped 4 bases and J dropped 0 bases, with 13 bases sitting between them. The length of the CDR3 is 15 residues. Looked up from germline, CDR1 is SGDLS and CDR2 is YYNGEE. Written as DNA, the CDR3 is TGTGCCAGCAGCCTAGAGGACCGTGCTAACTATGGCTACACCTTC. Protein product: CASSLEDRANYGYTF.

In this sample, this clone turned up once. This chain links TRBV5-1 with TRBJ2-4, with D uncertain. CDR1 and CDR2 from the germline V gene are SGHRS and YFSETQ. This CDR3 spans 14 amino acids. Between the trimmed V and J ends, which lost 5 bases and 5 bases, there was a span of 14 bases. In DNA form, the CDR3 reads TGCGCCAGCAGTTTCGGCCTTGGGCAAAACATTCAGTACTTC. Residues: CASSFGLGQNIQYF.

The rearrangement links TRBV19 to TRBJ1-1; TRBD1 matches at 8 bases. The CDR3 is 16 residues long. The V segment lost 3 bases and the J segment 1 base; nucleotides outside the gene matches: 7. Germline V gene lookup returns CDR1 LNHDA and CDR2 SQIVND (reference sequence). CDR3 region: CASSIGTGKGNTEAFF. DNA of the CDR3: TGTGCCAGTAGTATCGGGACAGGAAAAGGGAACACTGAAGCTTTCTTT.

The J gene is TRBJ1-3, the V gene TRBV11-3; D is possibly TRBD1 (5 bases). V was pared by 8 bases and J by 2 bases, with 16 bases between. Looked up from germline, CDR1 is SGHNT and CDR2 is YENEEA. The CDR3 contains 15 residues. CDR3 bases: TGTGCCAGCTCCCGTCTGGGGCTAGCTGGAAACACCATATATTTT. Its translation is CASSRLGLAGNTIYF.

A remark on this clone: A junction boundary mismatches the germline segment, possibly from a read error. The chain recombines TRBV5-1 with TRBJ2-4, with 7 positions matching TRBD1. The germline gives CDR1 SGHRS, CDR2 YFSETQ. The CDR3 consists of 13 residues. The CDR3 reads CASSLAPQGVSHF. Written as DNA, the CDR3 is TGCGCCAGCAGCTTGGCCCCCCAGGGGGTGTCGCACTTC.

This clone occurred once. This rearrangement joins TRBV7-3 to TRBJ2-7; 11 nucleotides line up with TRBD2. The CDR3 contains 19 residues. Germline trimming cut 6 bases from V and 0 bases from J; bases unmatched to any gene: 16. Germline-derived CDR1 and CDR2 are SGHTA and FQGTGA. The CDR3 spells CASSFPGTSGCLHSYEQYF. The DNA of the CDR3 is TGTGCCAGCAGTTTCCCCGGGACTAGCGGATGTCTACACTCCTACGAGCAGTACTTC.

V usage is TRBV18 and J usage is TRBJ1-2; 8 bases line up with TRBD1. V lost 5 bases, J lost 5 bases, and 7 bases stayed unmatched. The CDR3 has 14 amino acids. The germline gives CDR1 KGHSH, CDR2 LQKENI. The CDR3 protein is CASSGQTGEYGYTF. DNA of the CDR3: TGTGCCAGCTCAGGACAGACAGGGGAATATGGCTACACCTTC.

This sequence joins TRBV2 and TRBJ2-6; TRBD1 or TRBD2 may be the D gene (5 bases each). The CDR3 consists of 14 residues. CDR1 is SNHLY, CDR2 FYNNEI, per germline. Trimming shortened V by 6 bases and J by 2 bases, and 8 bases separated the two germline ends. Written as DNA, the CDR3 is TGTGCCAGCAGGGGGGATCCTGGGGCCAACGTCCTGACTTTC. Translated: CASRGDPGANVLTF. The full variable domain, completed using reference TRBV2 and TRBJ2-6, is EPEVTQTPSHQVTQMGQEVILRCVPISNHLYFYWYRQILGQKVEFLVSFYNNEISEKSEIFDDQFSVERPDGSNFTLKIRSTKLEDSAMYFCASRGDPGANVLTFGAGSRLTVL.